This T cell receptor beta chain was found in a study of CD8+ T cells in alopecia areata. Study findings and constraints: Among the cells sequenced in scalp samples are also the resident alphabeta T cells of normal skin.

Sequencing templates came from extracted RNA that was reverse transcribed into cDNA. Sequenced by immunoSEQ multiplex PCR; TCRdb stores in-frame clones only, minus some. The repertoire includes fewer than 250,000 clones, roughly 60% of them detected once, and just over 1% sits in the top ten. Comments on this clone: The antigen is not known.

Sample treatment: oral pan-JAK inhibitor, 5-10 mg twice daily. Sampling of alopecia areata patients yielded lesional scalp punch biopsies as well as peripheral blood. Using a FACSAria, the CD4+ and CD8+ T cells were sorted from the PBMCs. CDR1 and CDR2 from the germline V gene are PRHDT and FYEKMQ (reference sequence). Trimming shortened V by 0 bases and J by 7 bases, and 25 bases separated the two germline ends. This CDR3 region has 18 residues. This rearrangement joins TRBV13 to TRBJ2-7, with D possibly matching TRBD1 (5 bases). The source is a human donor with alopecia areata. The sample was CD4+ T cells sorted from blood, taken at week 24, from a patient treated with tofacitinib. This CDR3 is CASSLGMSRTGHSGEQYF. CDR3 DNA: TGTGCCAGCAGCTTAGGTATGTCTCGGACCGGACATTCGGGTGAGCAGTACTTC.